This TCR beta chain is from a study of read filtering for tumor transcriptome and immune sequencing. Study-wide context: By R-ISS, stages I, II and III held roughly 8, 16 and 7 patients. Whole-transcriptome libraries were prepared after DNase treatment. Study-wide findings and caveats: In IR-seq, single-read clonotypes were about 80% of clonotypes but roughly 3.5% of reads. Correlation between methods rose after single-read clonotypes were removed.

This clonotype came up many times. The antigen is not known. The library was built from approximately 400 ng RNA with molecular barcoded adaptors for alpha/delta and beta/gamma chains. TCRdb itself ran the reads through MiXCR, one entry per CDR3 protein. Among some 25,000 distinct CDR3 sequences listed, around 20% were seen once. This CDR3 has 19 amino acids. Germline CDR1 is SGHRS and CDR2 is YFSETQ. J lost 1 base, V lost 1 base, and 8 bases had no gene match. The sample comprised a population of CD138-negative cells sorted from bone marrow. The receptor was derived from a donor at least 40 years old with multiple myeloma. The J gene is TRBJ2-7, the V gene TRBV5-1; the match to TRBD2 covers 16 bases. CDR3 sequence reads: CASSLTPGLAGGRSYEQYF. Here the CDR3 DNA reads TGCGCCAGCAGCTTGACGCCGGGACTAGCGGGAGGGCGGTCCTACGAGCAGTACTTC.